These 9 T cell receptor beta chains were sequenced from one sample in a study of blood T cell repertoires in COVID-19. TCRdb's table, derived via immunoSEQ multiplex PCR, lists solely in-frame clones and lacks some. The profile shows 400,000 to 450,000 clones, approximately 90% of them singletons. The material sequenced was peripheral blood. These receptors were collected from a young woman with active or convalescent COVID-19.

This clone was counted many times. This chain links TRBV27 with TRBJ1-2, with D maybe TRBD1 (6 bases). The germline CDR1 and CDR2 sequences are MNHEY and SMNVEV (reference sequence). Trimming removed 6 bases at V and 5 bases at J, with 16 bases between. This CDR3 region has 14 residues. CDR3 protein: CASRLGHGAYGYTF. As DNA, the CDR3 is TGTGCCAGCAGACTGGGACATGGGGCATATGGCTACACCTTC.

CDR3 bases: TGTGCCAGTAGTACGGGTGGGACAACCCTCCATCAGCCCCAGCATTTT. Residues: CASSTGGTTLHQPQHF. V is TRBV19 and J is TRBJ1-5; D may be TRBD1 (6 bases). Per the germline V gene, CDR1 is LNHDA and CDR2 is SQIVND (reference sequence). V was cut by 4 bases and J by 5 bases, with 18 bases left in between. CDR3 size: 16 residues.

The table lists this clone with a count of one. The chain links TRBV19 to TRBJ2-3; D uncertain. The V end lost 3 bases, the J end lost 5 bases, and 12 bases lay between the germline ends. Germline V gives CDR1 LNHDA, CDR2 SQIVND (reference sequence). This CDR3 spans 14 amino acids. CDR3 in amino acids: CASSIGASRDTQYF. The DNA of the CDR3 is TGTGCCAGTAGTATTGGTGCTTCGCGAGATACGCAGTATTTT.

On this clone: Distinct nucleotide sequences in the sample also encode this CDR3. In nucleotides, the CDR3 is TGTGCCAGCAGCTGGGGACAGGGGAACCAGCCCCAGCATTTT. It specifies CASSWGQGNQPQHF. The chain joins TRBV6-5 to TRBJ1-5; TRBD1 matches 10 bases. Losses at the gene ends were 6 bases for V and 7 bases for J; bases not matched to a gene: 6. The germline gives CDR1 MNHEY, CDR2 SVGAGI. This CDR3 comprises 14 residues.

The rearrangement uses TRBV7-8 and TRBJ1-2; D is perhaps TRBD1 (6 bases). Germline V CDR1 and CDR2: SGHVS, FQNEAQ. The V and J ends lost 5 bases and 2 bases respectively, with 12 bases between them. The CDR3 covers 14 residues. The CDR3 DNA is TGTGCCAGCAGCGGGCGTGACAGGAACTATGGCTACACCTTC. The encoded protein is CASSGRDRNYGYTF.

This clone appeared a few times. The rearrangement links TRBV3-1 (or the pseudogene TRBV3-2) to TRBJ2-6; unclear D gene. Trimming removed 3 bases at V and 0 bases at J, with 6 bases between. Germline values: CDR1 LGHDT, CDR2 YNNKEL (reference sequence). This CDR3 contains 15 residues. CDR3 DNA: TGTGCCAGCAGCCAGTCTGTCTCTGGGGCCAACGTCCTGACTTTC. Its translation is CASSQSVSGANVLTF.

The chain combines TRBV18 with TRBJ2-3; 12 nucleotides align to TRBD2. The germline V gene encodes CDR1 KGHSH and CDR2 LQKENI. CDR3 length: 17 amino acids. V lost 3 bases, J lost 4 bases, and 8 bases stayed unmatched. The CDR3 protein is CASSPMTSGSLADTQYF. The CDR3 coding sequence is TGTGCCAGCTCACCGATGACTAGCGGGAGTCTCGCAGATACGCAGTATTTT. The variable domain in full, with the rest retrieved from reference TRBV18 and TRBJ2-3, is NAGVMQNPRHLVRRRGQEARLRCSPMKGHSHVYWYRQLPEEGLKFMVYLQKENIIDESGMPKERFSAEFPKEGPSILRIQQVVRGDSAAYFCASSPMTSGSLADTQYFGPGTRLTVL.

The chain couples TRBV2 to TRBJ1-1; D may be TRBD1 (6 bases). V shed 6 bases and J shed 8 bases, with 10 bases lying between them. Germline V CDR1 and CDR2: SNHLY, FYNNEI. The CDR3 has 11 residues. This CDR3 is CASRQGFEAFF. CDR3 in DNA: TGTGCCAGCAGACAGGGATTCGAAGCTTTCTTT.

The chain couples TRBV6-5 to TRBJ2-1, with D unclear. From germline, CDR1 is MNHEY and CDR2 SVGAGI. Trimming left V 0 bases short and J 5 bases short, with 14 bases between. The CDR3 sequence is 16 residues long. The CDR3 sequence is CASSYSSLTTHNEQFF. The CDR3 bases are TGTGCCAGCAGTTACTCGTCACTAACCACACACAATGAGCAGTTCTTC.